This TCR beta chain was sequenced in a study of beta chain features in type 1 diabetes. cDNA synthesis used the whole RNA isolate, giving expressed TCRB sequences. Naive, central memory and regulatory T cell samples averaged roughly 4 million reads. Repertoires were generated with immunoSEQ multiplex PCR, while TCRdb's copy carries only in-frame clones and drops some. This sample yields a few hundred thousand clones, of which roughly 14% are seen a single time; roughly 0.019% belongs to the top ten. This CDR3 region has 11 residues. Looked up from germline, CDR1 is MDHEN and CDR2 is SYDVKM. Every donor had blood drawn once into heparin, approximately 110 mL on average. Purity above 95% was achieved in all sorted populations. Whole-study findings and limits: Patients showed naive, central memory and Treg TCRB repertoires that appeared more similar than those of healthy donors. A moderate, significant TCRB CDR3 shortening appeared in type 1 diabetes across four CD4+ subsets.

To note about this clone: Its antigen remains unknown. Germline is not matched at one junction end, which may reflect a read error.

The sequence was obtained from a man aged 30 to 45 with type 1 diabetes. This rearrangement joins TRBV28 to TRBJ2-7; 7 nucleotides line up with TRBD1. Material: naive CD4+ T cells from blood. The CDR3 nucleotides are TGTGCCAGCAGTTCCCACTGGGACAGCAACTTC. Translating it yields CASSSHWDSNF. The full variable domain, its missing parts supplied by reference TRBV28 and TRBJ2-7, is DVKVTQSSRYLVKRTGEKVFLECVQDMDHENMFWYRQDPGLGLRLIYFSYDVKMKEKGDIPEGYSVSREKKERFSLILESASTNQTSMYLCASSSHWDSNFGPGTRLTVT.